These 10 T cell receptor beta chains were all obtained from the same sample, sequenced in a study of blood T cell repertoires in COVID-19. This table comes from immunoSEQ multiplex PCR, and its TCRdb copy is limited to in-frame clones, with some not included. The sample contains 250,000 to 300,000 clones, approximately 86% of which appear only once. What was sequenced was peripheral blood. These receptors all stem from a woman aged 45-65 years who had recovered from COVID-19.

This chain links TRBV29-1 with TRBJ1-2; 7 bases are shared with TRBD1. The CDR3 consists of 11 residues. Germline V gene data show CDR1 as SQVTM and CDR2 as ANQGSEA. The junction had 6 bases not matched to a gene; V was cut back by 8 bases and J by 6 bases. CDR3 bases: TGCAGCACCCTGACAGGGCATGGCTACACCTTC. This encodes CSTLTGHGYTF.

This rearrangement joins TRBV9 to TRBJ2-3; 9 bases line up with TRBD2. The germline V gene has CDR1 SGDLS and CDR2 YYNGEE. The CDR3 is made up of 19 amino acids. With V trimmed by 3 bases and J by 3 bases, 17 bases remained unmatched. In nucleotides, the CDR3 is TGTGCCAGCAGCGCAGGGCTTAGGCTAGCGGGACCCCTGACAGATACGCAGTATTTT. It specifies CASSAGLRLAGPLTDTQYF.

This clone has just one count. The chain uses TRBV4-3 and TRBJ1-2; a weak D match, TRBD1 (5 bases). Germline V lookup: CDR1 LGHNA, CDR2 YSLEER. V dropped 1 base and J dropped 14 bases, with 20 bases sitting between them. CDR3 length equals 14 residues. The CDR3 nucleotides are TGCGCCAGCAGCCAAGGTCAAGACAGCCGCCCTGAGACCTTC. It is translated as CASSQGQDSRPETF.

CDR3 DNA: TGTGCCAGCAGCTTTTCCAGGGTTTCGGTGCAGTACTTC. This gives the protein CASSFSRVSVQYF. The chain combines TRBV5-5 with TRBJ2-7; D might be TRBD1 (5 bases). The V end was cut by 2 bases, the J end by 9 bases, with 15 bases between. Germline CDR1 reads SGHKS; CDR2 reads YYEKEE (reference sequence). The CDR3 length is 13 residues.

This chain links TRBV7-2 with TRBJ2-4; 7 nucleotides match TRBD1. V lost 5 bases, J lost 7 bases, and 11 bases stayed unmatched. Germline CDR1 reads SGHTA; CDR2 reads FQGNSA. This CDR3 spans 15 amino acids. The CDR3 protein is CASSNRDSRGNIQYF. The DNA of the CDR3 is TGTGCCAGCAGCAACCGGGACAGCCGAGGGAACATTCAGTACTTC.

As DNA, the CDR3 is TGTGCCAGCAGTTTCCCGACGACCGGGAGTGGCTACACCTTC. The encoded protein is CASSFPTTGSGYTF. The chain carries TRBV28 and TRBJ1-2; D gene unclear. From germline, CDR1 is MDHEN and CDR2 SYDVKM. Trimming left V 3 bases short and J 7 bases short, with 15 bases between. The CDR3 consists of 14 residues.

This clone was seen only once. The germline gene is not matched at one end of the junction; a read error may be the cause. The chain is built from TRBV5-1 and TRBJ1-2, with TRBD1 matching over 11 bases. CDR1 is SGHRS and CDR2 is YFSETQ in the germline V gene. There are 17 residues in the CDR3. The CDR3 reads CASSPRTGGVYNDGYTF. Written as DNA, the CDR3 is TGCGCCAGCAGCCCTCGGACAGGGGGCGTGTATAACGATGGCTACACCTTC.

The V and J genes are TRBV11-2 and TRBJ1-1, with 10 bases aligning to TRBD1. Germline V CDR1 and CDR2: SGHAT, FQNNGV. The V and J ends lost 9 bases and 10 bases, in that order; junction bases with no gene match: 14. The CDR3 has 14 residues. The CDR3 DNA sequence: TGTGCCAGTCACAAGCCCCCGGGACAGGGGATAGCTTTCTTT. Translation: CASHKPPGQGIAFF.

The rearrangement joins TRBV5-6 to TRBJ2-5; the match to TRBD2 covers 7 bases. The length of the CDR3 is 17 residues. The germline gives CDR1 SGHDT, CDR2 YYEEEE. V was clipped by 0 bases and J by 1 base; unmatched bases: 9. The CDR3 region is CASSLGQGGRFQETQYF. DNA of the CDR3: TGTGCCAGCAGCTTGGGGCAGGGAGGGAGGTTCCAAGAGACCCAGTACTTC.

The CDR3 nucleotides read TGTGCCAGCAGCTTAGCTCCGGGACTACAGTACGAGCAGTACTTC. Protein sequence: CASSLAPGLQYEQYF. The chain uses TRBV7-2 and TRBJ2-7; 7 bases map to TRBD2. With 0 bases clipped from V and 4 bases from J, the junction kept 6 bases outside the gene matches. Germline V gene data show CDR1 as SGHTA and CDR2 as FQGNSA. CDR3 length equals 15 residues.